At least ten counts were recorded for the clone carrying this TCR beta chain. Its matching antigen is unknown. The germline V gene encodes CDR1 DFQATT and CDR2 SNEGSKA (reference sequence). V was cut by 6 bases and J by 3 bases, with 9 bases left in between. CDR3 length equals 12 residues. This record comes from a study of neurological immune-mediated disorders. Overall study: A relapsing-remitting course was seen in most of the 34 multiple sclerosis patients and a secondary progressive course in 3. Broader study findings: The greatest degree of TCR clonal expansion was observed in HTLV-1-associated myelopathy, with the lowest in multiple sclerosis, below that of healthy controls. None of the CDR3 amino acid sequences found in expanded clones was shared across subjects. This suggests that the TCR-beta repertoires were private in all groups.

TCRdb itself ran the 5' RACE reads through MiXCR, one entry per CDR3 protein. The profile covers some 66,000 distinct CDR3 sequences, with nearly 3.5% appearing a single time and about 3.5% taken by the ten largest. Input material: PBMCs. This sequence was found in a man in his forties with multiple sclerosis. V usage is TRBV20-1 and J usage is TRBJ1-5; D unresolved. CDR3 bases: TGCAGTGCGGGAGGGCACAATCAGCCCCAGCATTTT. Translated, it gives CSAGGHNQPQHF.